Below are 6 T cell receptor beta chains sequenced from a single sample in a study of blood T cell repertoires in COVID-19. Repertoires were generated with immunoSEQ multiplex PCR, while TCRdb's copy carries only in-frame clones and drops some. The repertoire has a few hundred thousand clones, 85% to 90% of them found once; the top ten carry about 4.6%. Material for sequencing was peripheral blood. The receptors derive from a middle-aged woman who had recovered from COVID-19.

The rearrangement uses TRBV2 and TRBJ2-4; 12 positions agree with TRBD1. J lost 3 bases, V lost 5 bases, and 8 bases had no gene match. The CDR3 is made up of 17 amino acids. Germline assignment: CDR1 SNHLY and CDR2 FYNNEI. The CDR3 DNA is TGTGCCAGCAGTACCGGGACAGGGGGCGAAGGCAAAAACATTCAGTACTTC. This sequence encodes CASSTGTGGEGKNIQYF.

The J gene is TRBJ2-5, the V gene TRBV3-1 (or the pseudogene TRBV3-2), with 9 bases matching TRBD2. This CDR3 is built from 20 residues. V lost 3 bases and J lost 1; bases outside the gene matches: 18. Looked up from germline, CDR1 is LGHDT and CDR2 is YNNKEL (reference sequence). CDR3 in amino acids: CASSHLSAGGGVKFQETQYF. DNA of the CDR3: TGTGCCAGCAGCCACTTGAGCGCTGGCGGGGGGGTTAAATTCCAAGAGACCCAGTACTTC.

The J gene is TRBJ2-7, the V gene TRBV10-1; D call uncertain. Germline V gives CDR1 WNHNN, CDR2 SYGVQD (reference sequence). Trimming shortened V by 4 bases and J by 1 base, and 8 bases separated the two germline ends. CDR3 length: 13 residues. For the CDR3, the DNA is TGCGCCAGCAGTGTCTCCGGGTCCTACGAGCAGTACTTC. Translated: CASSVSGSYEQYF.

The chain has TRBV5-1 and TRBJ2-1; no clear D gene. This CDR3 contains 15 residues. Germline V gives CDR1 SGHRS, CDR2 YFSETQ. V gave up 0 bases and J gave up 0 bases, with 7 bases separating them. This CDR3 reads CASSLVTSSYNEQFF. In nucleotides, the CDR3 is TGCGCCAGCAGCTTGGTGACAAGCTCCTACAATGAGCAGTTCTTC.

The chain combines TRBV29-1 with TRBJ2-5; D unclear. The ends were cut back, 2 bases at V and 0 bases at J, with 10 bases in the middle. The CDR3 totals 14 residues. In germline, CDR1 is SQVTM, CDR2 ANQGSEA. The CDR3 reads CSVETHTYQETQYF. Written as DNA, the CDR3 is TGCAGCGTTGAAACACATACGTACCAAGAGACCCAGTACTTC.

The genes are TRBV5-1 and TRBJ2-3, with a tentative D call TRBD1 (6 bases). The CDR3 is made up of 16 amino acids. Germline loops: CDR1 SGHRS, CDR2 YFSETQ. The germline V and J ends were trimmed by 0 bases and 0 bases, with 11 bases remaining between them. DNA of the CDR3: TGCGCCAGCAGCTTGGGGACAGAGCCTAGCACAGATACGCAGTATTTT. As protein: CASSLGTEPSTDTQYF.